This is a list of T cell receptor beta chains from one sample in a study of blood T cell repertoires in COVID-19. Generated by immunoSEQ multiplex PCR, the TCRdb table keeps only in-frame clones and is missing some. The table lists roughly 69,000 clones, around 82% of them singletons. The specimen sequenced was peripheral blood. Receptor source: a man aged 55 to 69 with COVID-19, enrolled during active disease. Both conserved end residues are part of each CDR3. The D gene is left open where the match is weak. Expanded clones get a size class; other rows say once, few or many, or leave the size out.

j_call | d_call | clone_size | v_call | cdr3_aa | cdr3_nt
TRBJ2-3 | - | - | TRBV20-1 | CSASPSDTQYF | TGCAGTGCTAGTCCGTCAGATACGCAGTATTTT
TRBJ1-1 | - | - | TRBV5-4 | CASSSDPDSDTEAFF | TGTGCCAGCAGCTCTGACCCGGACAGCGACACTGAAGCTTTCTTT
TRBJ1-2 | TRBD1 | once | TRBV10-3 | CAISDHDRVGYGYTF | TGTGCCATCAGTGATCACGACAGGGTGGGGTATGGCTACACCTTC
TRBJ2-1 | - | - | TRBV28 | CASSGRNEQFF | TGTGCCAGCTCAGGGCGCAATGAGCAGTTCTTC
TRBJ1-5 | - | once | TRBV23-1 | CASRSPGRQPQHF | TGCGCCAGCCGTTCCCCGGGTCGTCAGCCCCAGCATTTT
TRBJ2-1 | TRBD1 | - | TRBV4-1 | CASSPFSGQGAGGQFF | TGCGCCAGCAGCCCCTTTTCGGGACAGGGGGCCGGGGGGCAGTTCTTC
TRBJ2-3 | TRBD1 | - | TRBV24-1 | CATSETGASDTQYF | TGTGCCACCAGCGAGACAGGGGCATCAGATACGCAGTATTTT
TRBJ2-2 | - | - | TRBV6-5 | CASLKPGELFF | TGTGCCAGTCTAAAGCCCGGGGAGCTGTTTTTT
TRBJ1-5 | TRBD1 | once | TRBV6-5 | CASSYNQGGQPQHF | TGTGCCAGCAGCTATAACCAGGGGGGTCAGCCCCAGCATTTT
TRBJ2-3 | TRBD2 | once | TRBV7-6 | CASSRLGLAGGGTDTQYF | TGTGCCAGCAGCCGATTAGGACTAGCGGGGGGCGGAACAGATACGCAGTATTTT
TRBJ1-6 | - | - | TRBV18 | CASSPEDSYNSPLHF | TGTGCCAGCTCACCAGAGGACAGTTATAATTCACCCCTCCACTTT
TRBJ1-5 | - | - | TRBV2 | CASSIGVHLNQPQHF | TGTGCCAGCAGCATAGGGGTGCACCTTAATCAGCCCCAGCATTTT
TRBJ2-3 | - | - | TRBV6-4 | CASSREFTDTQYF | TGTGCCAGCAGTCGGGAGTTCACAGATACGCAGTATTTT
TRBJ2-3 | - | - | TRBV6-4 | CASSDRGDTQYF | TGTGCCAGCAGTGACCGAGGGGATACGCAGTATTTT
TRBJ2-7 | TRBD1 | - | TRBV18 | CASSKDRDLYEQYF | TGTGCCAGCTCCAAGGACAGGGATCTCTACGAGCAGTACTTC
TRBJ2-1 | - | - | TRBV5-1 | CASSLSGWEQFF | TGCGCCAGCAGCTTGTCAGGGTGGGAGCAGTTCTTC
TRBJ1-5 | - | - | TRBV6-5 | CASRQGDQPQHF | TGTGCCAGCAGGCAGGGCGATCAGCCCCAGCATTTT
TRBJ2-5 | TRBD1 | once | TRBV2 | CASNLDRAQETQYF | TGTGCCAGCAATCTGGACAGGGCCCAAGAGACCCAGTACTTC
TRBJ2-7 | TRBD2 | once | TRBV7-9 | CASSFVSGSYEQYF | TGTGCCAGCAGCTTTGTTAGCGGGAGTTACGAGCAGTACTTC
TRBJ1-1 | - | - | TRBV5-1 | CASSLGTGWRTEAFF | TGCGCCAGCAGCTTGGGAACAGGGTGGAGGACTGAAGCTTTCTTT
TRBJ2-7 | - | - | TRBV5-1 | CASSLYSDTGEQYF | TGCGCCAGCAGCTTGTATAGTGACACCGGTGAACAGTACTTC
TRBJ2-1 | - | - | TRBV10-3 | CAIGRGRGRGEQFF | TGTGCCATCGGGAGGGGCAGGGGGCGCGGGGAGCAGTTCTTC
TRBJ1-1 | - | - | TRBV11-2 | CASRDLAEMNTEAFF | TGTGCCAGCAGGGATCTAGCAGAAATGAACACTGAAGCTTTCTTT
TRBJ2-6 | - | - | TRBV18 | CASSGGGPSSGANVLTF | TGTGCCAGCTCGGGAGGGGGTCCAAGCTCTGGGGCCAACGTCCTGACTTTC
TRBJ2-3 | TRBD1 | once | TRBV6-5 | CASGRQGRVTDTQYF | TGTGCCAGCGGTAGACAGGGTAGGGTTACAGATACGCAGTATTTT
TRBJ1-2 | - | - | TRBV12-3/TRBV12-4 | CASSFPTHGYTF | TGTGCCAGCAGTTTTCCCACTCATGGCTACACCTTC
TRBJ2-7 | TRBD2 | - | TRBV5-4 | CASSPRTSGMSYEQYF | TGTGCCAGCAGCCCCCGGACTAGCGGGATGTCCTACGAGCAGTACTTC
TRBJ2-5 | TRBD2 | - | TRBV5-1 | CARSGGGVQETQYF | TGCGCCCGCAGCGGGGGGGGAGTCCAAGAGACCCAGTACTTC
TRBJ1-5 | TRBD1 | - | TRBV18 | CASSLQGASNQPQHF | TGTGCCAGCTCATTGCAGGGGGCCAGCAATCAGCCCCAGCATTTT
TRBJ1-1 | TRBD1 | - | TRBV3-1/TRBV3-2 | CASRVGQAVGTEAFF | TGTGCCAGCAGGGTGGGACAGGCCGTCGGCACTGAAGCTTTCTTT
TRBJ2-6 | - | - | TRBV7-2 | CASSLRSSGANVLTF | TGTGCCAGCAGCTTAAGGAGCTCTGGGGCCAACGTCCTGACTTTC
TRBJ2-1 | - | - | TRBV9 | CASSRSGERQFF | TGTGCCAGCAGCCGGTCCGGGGAAAGGCAGTTCTTC
TRBJ2-1 | - | once | TRBV3-1/TRBV3-2 | CASSQGQNPQFF | TGTGCCAGCAGCCAAGGACAAAACCCGCAGTTCTTC
TRBJ1-6 | - | once | TRBV7-2 | CASSPGGQVNSPLHF | TGTGCCAGCAGCCCCGGAGGGCAGGTTAATTCACCCCTCCACTTT
TRBJ2-5 | - | - | TRBV28 | CASSPMQGSQYF | TGTGCCAGCAGTCCAATGCAGGGGTCCCAGTACTTC
TRBJ2-1 | TRBD1 | - | TRBV7-3 | CASSLRQGAGEQFF | TGTGCCAGCAGCTTACGACAGGGGGCAGGTGAGCAGTTCTTC
TRBJ2-7 | TRBD2 | - | TRBV11-2 | CASSGPGRGQYF | TGTGCCAGCAGCGGACCAGGGAGGGGGCAGTACTTC
TRBJ2-3 | - | - | TRBV30 | CAWSPIRGTSDTQYF | TGTGCCTGGAGCCCTATAAGGGGCACGTCGGATACGCAGTATTTT
TRBJ2-7 | - | - | TRBV19 | CASSIGGVSAYEQYF | TGTGCCAGTAGTATAGGGGGAGTTAGCGCCTACGAGCAGTACTTC
TRBJ2-1 | TRBD2 | few | TRBV7-2 | CASSLVRLAVYNEQFF | TGTGCCAGCAGCTTAGTCCGGCTAGCGGTTTACAATGAGCAGTTCTTC
TRBJ2-1 | TRBD2 | - | TRBV24-1 | CATSDLQGTSGYNEQFF | TGTGCCACCAGTGATTTGCAGGGGACTAGCGGCTACAATGAGCAGTTCTTC
TRBJ2-5 | - | - | TRBV10-1 | CASSVGRAETQYF | TGCGCCAGCAGTGTAGGGCGGGCAGAGACCCAGTACTTC
TRBJ2-7 | - | - | TRBV19 | CASSKGVSYEQYF | TGTGCCAGTAGTAAGGGGGTTTCCTACGAGCAGTACTTC
TRBJ1-6 | - | - | TRBV6-5 | CASRGLDNSPLHF | TGTGCCAGCCGGGGACTGGACAATTCACCCCTCCACTTT
TRBJ2-7 | - | - | TRBV6-6 | CASSYLAFYEQYF | TGTGCCAGCAGTTACCTGGCCTTCTACGAGCAGTACTTC
TRBJ2-2 | TRBD2 | once | TRBV7-3 | CASSRGLAGAGELFF | TGTGCCAGCAGTCGCGGACTAGCGGGAGCCGGGGAGCTGTTTTTT
TRBJ2-7 | - | few | TRBV7-9 | CASSLDSSYEQYF | TGTGCCAGCAGCTTGGACAGCTCCTACGAGCAGTACTTC
TRBJ1-4 | TRBD1 | few | TRBV5-6 | CASSGGTGDEKLFF | TGTGCCAGCAGCGGCGGGACAGGGGATGAAAAACTGTTTTTT